This TCR beta chain was identified during a study of regulatory T cells in long-lasting Graves disease. The CDR3 extends over 16 amino acids. Germline CDR1 and CDR2: MNHEY and SVGEGT. Deletions cut 4 bases from V and 11 bases from J, with 24 bases between. Assembly of TCR beta libraries relied on iRepertoire HTBI primers together with Arm-PCR of CDR3 regions. TCRdb recomputed calls from the multiplex PCR reads with MiXCR, one row per CDR3 protein. The table records hundreds of thousands of distinct CDR3 sequences, around 17% of them present only once. This sample's time point: newly diagnosed GD, antithyroid drugs for less than 3 months. Making the TCR library involved RNA that had been extracted from PBMCs. The same sample was also studied in work on T cells in Graves' hyperthyroidism and ophthalmopathy.

The source is a woman aged 30 to 39 with Graves disease. The sequences come from peripheral blood mononuclear cells (PBMCs), collected at new diagnosis, from a patient treated with antithyroid drugs. The genes are TRBV6-2 or TRBV6-3 and TRBJ1-5; D remains ambiguous. The CDR3 loop is CASSLNLPRGWWSQHF. The CDR3 DNA reads as TGTGCCAGCAGTTTAAACCTTCCCAGAGGATGGTGGTCCCAGCATTTT.